This is a list of T cell receptor beta chains from one sample in a study of blood T cells in healthy people across ages. TCRdb called the 5' RACE reads again in MiXCR, with one record for every CDR3 protein. The profile shows over 1,500,000 distinct CDR3 sequences, about 50% of them singletons. The sequencing input was blood. These receptors were collected from a woman between 40 and 50 years old in good health. Each CDR3 is given with its conserved first and last residue. Fields, in order: J gene, V gene, clone size, D gene, CDR3 protein, CDR3 DNA. A D gene is named only where the DNA matches it firmly. Part of the rows lack a size; the others show once, few, many or a class for expanded clones.

TRBJ2-3,TRBV20-1,few,.,CSATDPRTDTQYF,TGCAGTGCCACCGACCCGCGCACAGATACGCAGTATTTT
TRBJ1-2,TRBV7-9,.,.,CASSDSGGKGYGYTF,TGTGCCAGCAGCGACAGCGGGGGTAAAGGCTATGGCTACACCTTC
TRBJ2-3,TRBV7-2,few,.,CASSLTDPDTQYF,TGTGCCAGCAGCTTGACAGACCCAGATACGCAGTATTTT
TRBJ1-4,TRBV7-9,.,.,CASGRQPNEKLFF,TGTGCCTCCGGTCGGCAACCTAATGAAAAACTGTTTTTT
TRBJ2-3,TRBV20-1,.,TRBD2,CSAAGGRTDTQYF,TGCAGTGCCGCGGGGGGCCGCACAGATACGCAGTATTTT
TRBJ2-4,TRBV6-6,.,.,CASLGGSVAKNIQYF,TGTGCCAGCCTTGGGGGATCGGTAGCCAAAAACATTCAGTACTTC
TRBJ1-2,TRBV10-3,few,.,CAITQKLNYGYTF,TGTGCCATCACCCAAAAATTAAACTATGGCTACACCTTC
TRBJ2-5,TRBV6-1,.,TRBD2,CASTPLRGLAGVEETQYF,TGTGCCAGCACTCCCCTTCGCGGACTAGCGGGGGTAGAAGAGACCCAGTACTTC
TRBJ2-1,TRBV28,.,.,CASSPLAENNNEQFF,TGTGCCAGCAGCCCCTTAGCGGAAAACAACAATGAGCAGTTCTTC
TRBJ2-2,TRBV7-2,.,.,CASSLASYTGELFF,TGTGCCAGCAGCTTAGCGTCCTACACCGGGGAGCTGTTTTTT
TRBJ2-7,TRBV7-2,few,TRBD1,CASSITGTESVGAQYF,TGTGCCAGCAGCATCACCGGGACAGAGAGTGTTGGGGCGCAGTACTTC
TRBJ1-2,TRBV2,once,.,CASSEFRNYGYTF,TGTGCCAGCAGTGAATTCCGTAACTATGGCTACACCTTC
TRBJ2-3,TRBV18,.,.,CASSPPRTPTSTDTQYF,TGTGCCAGCTCACCACCGAGGACTCCTACTAGCACAGATACGCAGTATTTT
TRBJ2-3,TRBV7-9,few,TRBD1,CASSFTTGGSDTQYF,TGTGCCAGCAGCTTTACGACAGGGGGGTCAGATACGCAGTATTTT
TRBJ2-4,TRBV20-1,few,TRBD1,CSAQTLSDVARGIQYF,TGCAGTGCCCAAACCCTCTCGGACGTCGCCAGGGGGATTCAGTACTTC
TRBJ2-5,TRBV29-1,few,.,CSVEKGKKEVQYF,TGCAGCGTTGAGAAGGGGAAGAAAGAGGTGCAGTACTTC
TRBJ1-2,TRBV6-5,.,TRBD1,CASSYAGTGIGYGYTF,TGTGCCAGCAGTTACGCCGGGACAGGGATCGGGTATGGCTACACCTTC
TRBJ1-5,TRBV5-6,.,TRBD1,CASTLNGQGYQPQHF,TGTGCCAGCACCTTGAATGGACAGGGTTATCAGCCCCAGCATTTT
TRBJ1-4,TRBV7-2,.,.,CASSLAGTTNEKLFF,TGTGCCAGCAGCTTAGCTGGTACAACTAATGAAAAACTGTTTTTT
TRBJ2-1,TRBV20-1,.,TRBD2,CSARPSRGSSYNEQFF,TGCAGTGCTAGGCCTTCGCGGGGGAGCTCCTACAATGAGCAGTTCTTC
TRBJ2-5,TRBV7-2,many,TRBD1,CASSPYRGQETQYF,TGTGCCAGCAGCCCATACAGGGGCCAAGAGACCCAGTACTTC
TRBJ2-1,TRBV4-3,.,.,CASSQDLGVGNEQFF,TGCGCCAGCAGCCAAGATTTAGGGGTGGGCAATGAGCAGTTCTTC
TRBJ1-2,TRBV6-6,few,.,CASSLQTGNYGYTF,TGTGCCAGCAGTCTCCAAACAGGGAACTATGGCTACACCTTC
TRBJ1-5,TRBV7-2,many,.,CASSLRDSNQPQHF,TGTGCCAGCAGTCTCCGGGACAGCAATCAGCCCCAGCATTTT
TRBJ2-6,TRBV6-2/TRBV6-3,.,TRBD1,CASSYGQGLSSGANVLTF,TGTGCCAGCAGTTACGGACAGGGCTTGTCCTCTGGGGCCAACGTCCTGACTTTC
TRBJ2-1,TRBV4-1,few,.,CASSRTGLGNEQFF,TGCGCCAGCAGCAGAACAGGGTTGGGCAATGAGCAGTTCTTC
TRBJ2-1,TRBV2,.,.,CASSEGERAWRDSYNEQFF,TGTGCCAGCAGTGAAGGAGAGCGCGCATGGAGAGACTCCTACAATGAGCAGTTCTTC
TRBJ2-3,TRBV20-1,.,TRBD2,CSGGGGGEDTQYF,TGCAGTGGTGGTGGCGGGGGGGAAGATACGCAGTATTTT
TRBJ1-2,TRBV11-2,.,.,CASRLDGGSQNTF,TGTGCCAGCAGGTTAGATGGCGGGAGTCAAAACACCTTC
TRBJ1-5,TRBV20-1,.,.,CSAATRTASNQPQHF,TGCAGTGCCGCGACACGGACAGCAAGCAATCAGCCCCAGCATTTT
TRBJ2-4,TRBV25-1,.,.,CASRARIENIQYF,TGTGCCAGCAGGGCCAGGATCGAAAACATTCAGTACTTC
TRBJ2-1,TRBV24-1,.,.,CATSDPPGAGAPNEQFF,TGTGCCACCAGTGATCCGCCCGGGGCGGGGGCGCCAAATGAGCAGTTCTTC